This TCR beta chain emerged from a study of identical twins. Points from the study as a whole: Cord blood beta clonotypes that were abundant carried fewer insertions, and memory repertoires showed no such trend. Zero-insertion results could be subject to partial confounding by invariant MAIT and iNKT cells.

Germline V gives CDR1 SQVTM, CDR2 ANQGSEA. This CDR3 spans 13 amino acids. With 4 bases clipped from V and 6 bases from J, the junction kept 5 bases outside the gene matches. This clonotype has more than one count but fewer than ten. Its target is not known. In TCRdb, the 5' RACE reads were re-called with MiXCR into one record per CDR3 protein. This table has about 660,000 distinct CDR3 sequences, less than 10% appearing once. Another study also made use of these data, one on yellow fever vaccine responses in identical twins.

Sequenced material: PBMCs. The clonotype comes from a woman aged 18-30 years in good health. The J gene is TRBJ2-1, the V gene TRBV29-1, with 8 bases matching TRBD2. The CDR3 region is CSVVAGGGNEQFF. DNA for the CDR3: TGCAGCGTTGTGGCCGGGGGGGGCAATGAGCAGTTCTTC.